The rows below give T cell receptor beta chains drawn from one sample of a study of technical replicates of blood from several donors. Using immunoSEQ multiplex PCR, the repertoire was profiled, and TCRdb retains in-frame clones only, with some absent. Here the sample spans under 100,000 clones, 95% being singletons. What was sequenced was T cells isolated from PBMCs. The receptors originated from a human donor in good health. Each CDR3 is given with its conserved first and last residue. The order of the fields is CDR3 protein, CDR3 DNA, J gene, V gene, D gene, clone size. The D gene is left open where the match is weak. Expanded clones get a size class; other rows say once, few or many, or leave the size out.

CDR3: CASSLERGAKEQYF; DNA: TGTGCCAGCAGCTTAGAACGGGGGGCGAAAGAGCAGTACTTC; J: TRBJ2-7; V: TRBV7-2; D: NA; size: few
CDR3: CASSLVAGVYNEQFF; DNA: TGTGCCAGCAGTTTAGTCGCGGGGGTCTACAATGAGCAGTTCTTC; J: TRBJ2-1; V: TRBV27; D: TRBD2; size: NA
CDR3: CASRQQGSNEKLFF; DNA: TGTGCCAGCCGCCAACAGGGTTCAAATGAAAAACTGTTTTTT; J: TRBJ1-4; V: TRBV19; D: NA; size: NA
CDR3: CASSLDSFYNEQFF; DNA: TGTGCCAGCAGCTTAGACAGCTTCTACAATGAGCAGTTCTTC; J: TRBJ2-1; V: TRBV7-9; D: NA; size: NA
CDR3: CARTGTGGYEQYF; DNA: TGTGCCAGGACCGGGACAGGGGGCTACGAGCAGTACTTC; J: TRBJ2-7; V: TRBV2; D: TRBD1; size: NA
CDR3: CASSLLAAKHSEQFF; DNA: TGTGCCAGCAGCTTATTAGCGGCTAAGCACTCTGAGCAGTTCTTC; J: TRBJ2-1; V: TRBV7-2; D: NA; size: once
CDR3: CASSYSGGDSYEQYF; DNA: TGTGCCAGCAGTTACTCGGGAGGAGACTCCTACGAGCAGTACTTC; J: TRBJ2-7; V: TRBV6-5; D: NA; size: NA
CDR3: CASSPQGANEQFF; DNA: TGTGCCAGCAGCCCCCAGGGGGCCAATGAGCAGTTCTTC; J: TRBJ2-1; V: TRBV7-3; D: TRBD1; size: NA
CDR3: CASSQVYYQPQHF; DNA: TGCGCCAGCAGCCAAGTTTACTATCAGCCCCAGCATTTT; J: TRBJ1-5; V: TRBV4-1; D: NA; size: NA
CDR3: CASSLLQGRQPQHF; DNA: TGTGCCAGCAGTTTATTACAGGGCCGGCAGCCCCAGCATTTT; J: TRBJ1-5; V: TRBV28; D: NA; size: NA
CDR3: CASSQDHRQGEKLFF; DNA: TGCGCCAGCAGCCAAGACCATAGACAGGGAGAGAAACTGTTTTTT; J: TRBJ1-4; V: TRBV4-3; D: TRBD1; size: NA
CDR3: CAWSVDSLNTEAFF; DNA: TGTGCCTGGAGTGTGGACAGCTTGAACACTGAAGCTTTCTTT; J: TRBJ1-1; V: TRBV30; D: NA; size: NA
CDR3: CASSKDRGTEAFF; DNA: TGTGCCAGTAGTAAGGACAGGGGTACTGAAGCTTTCTTT; J: TRBJ1-1; V: TRBV19; D: TRBD1; size: NA
CDR3: CASSELANEQFF; DNA: TGTGCCAGCAGCGAATTAGCTAATGAGCAGTTCTTC; J: TRBJ2-1; V: TRBV11-2; D: NA; size: once
CDR3: CASSEGSDSRYGYTF; DNA: TGTGCCAGCAGTGAGGGATCCGACAGTCGCTATGGCTACACCTTC; J: TRBJ1-2; V: TRBV6-1; D: NA; size: once
CDR3: CAWSNGLAGYEQYF; DNA: TGTGCCTGGAGTAATGGACTAGCGGGTTACGAGCAGTACTTC; J: TRBJ2-7; V: TRBV30; D: TRBD2; size: once
CDR3: CASTEGQLVNTEAFF; DNA: TGCGCCAGCACCGAGGGACAGCTTGTGAACACTGAAGCTTTCTTT; J: TRBJ1-1; V: TRBV5-1; D: TRBD1; size: NA
CDR3: CASSPGLANEQFF; DNA: TGTGCCAGCAGTCCGGGACTAGCCAATGAGCAGTTCTTC; J: TRBJ2-1; V: TRBV25-1; D: TRBD2; size: NA
CDR3: CASSLVTGVGPDTQYF; DNA: TGTGCCAGCAGTTTAGTGACGGGAGTAGGTCCAGATACGCAGTATTTT; J: TRBJ2-3; V: TRBV27; D: NA; size: NA
CDR3: CASRDPRGVNTEAFF; DNA: TGCGCCAGCAGAGACCCCAGGGGAGTGAACACTGAAGCTTTCTTT; J: TRBJ1-1; V: TRBV4-1; D: NA; size: NA
CDR3: CAWSTPGGTNEQFF; DNA: TGTGCCTGGAGTACCCCCGGCGGGACCAATGAGCAGTTCTTC; J: TRBJ2-1; V: TRBV30; D: NA; size: NA
CDR3: CASSLGLAGGEQFF; DNA: TGCGCCAGCAGCTTGGGACTAGCGGGAGGCGAGCAGTTCTTC; J: TRBJ2-1; V: TRBV5-1; D: TRBD2; size: once
CDR3: CASSMGSLTGELFF; DNA: TGTGCCAGTTCTATGGGCTCCCTCACCGGGGAGCTGTTTTTT; J: TRBJ2-2; V: TRBV6-5; D: NA; size: NA
CDR3: CASSLPAAAFTGELFF; DNA: TGTGCCAGCAGTTTACCCGCGGCAGCCTTTACCGGGGAGCTGTTTTTT; J: TRBJ2-2; V: TRBV27; D: NA; size: NA
CDR3: CAISGATGSGYTF; DNA: TGTGCCATCAGTGGGGCCACAGGGAGTGGCTACACCTTC; J: TRBJ1-2; V: TRBV10-3; D: NA; size: NA
CDR3: CASSLAPTGPYGYTF; DNA: TGTGCCAGCAGCTTAGCGCCAACAGGACCTTATGGCTACACCTTC; J: TRBJ1-2; V: TRBV11-1; D: NA; size: NA
CDR3: CAISGDGGAIFRRGYTF; DNA: TGTGCCATCAGTGGTGACGGGGGGGCTATTTTCCGGAGGGGCTACACCTTC; J: TRBJ1-2; V: TRBV10-3; D: NA; size: NA
CDR3: CASSLIASYEQYF; DNA: TGTGCCAGCAGCTTAATCGCCAGCTACGAGCAGTACTTC; J: TRBJ2-7; V: TRBV7-6; D: NA; size: NA
CDR3: CASALAGSYNEQFF; DNA: TGTGCCAGCGCTCTAGCGGGTTCCTACAATGAGCAGTTCTTC; J: TRBJ2-1; V: TRBV28; D: TRBD2; size: NA
CDR3: CASSYQFQETQYF; DNA: TGTGCCAGCAGCTATCAGTTTCAAGAGACCCAGTACTTC; J: TRBJ2-5; V: TRBV7-3; D: NA; size: NA
CDR3: CASSRDREETQYF; DNA: TGTGCCAGCAGTAGGGACAGGGAAGAGACCCAGTACTTC; J: TRBJ2-5; V: TRBV2; D: TRBD1; size: NA
CDR3: CASRKDSGNTEAFF; DNA: TGTGCCAGCAGAAAGGACTCGGGGAACACTGAAGCTTTCTTT; J: TRBJ1-1; V: TRBV6-4; D: NA; size: NA
CDR3: CASSWDREYNEQFF; DNA: TGTGCCAGCAGCTGGGACAGGGAGTACAATGAGCAGTTCTTC; J: TRBJ2-1; V: TRBV7-9; D: TRBD1; size: NA
CDR3: CASSPRMTSGDYEQYF; DNA: TGTGCCAGCTCACCACGGATGACTAGCGGGGACTACGAGCAGTACTTC; J: TRBJ2-7; V: TRBV18; D: TRBD2; size: NA
CDR3: CASSPGQGGQPQHF; DNA: TGTGCCAGCAGTCCTGGACAGGGGGGTCAGCCCCAGCATTTT; J: TRBJ1-5; V: TRBV27; D: TRBD1; size: NA
CDR3: CASSIGTGYYTGELFF; DNA: TGTGCCAGTAGTATAGGCACAGGATATTACACCGGGGAGCTGTTTTTT; J: TRBJ2-2; V: TRBV19; D: NA; size: NA
CDR3: CASSLTSGRLNEQFF; DNA: TGTGCCAGCAGCTTGACTAGCGGGAGACTAAATGAGCAGTTCTTC; J: TRBJ2-1; V: TRBV7-2; D: TRBD2; size: NA
CDR3: CASSVAGEPYGYTF; DNA: TGTGCCAGCAGCGTAGCGGGGGAGCCCTATGGCTACACCTTC; J: TRBJ1-2; V: TRBV9; D: NA; size: once
CDR3: CAGSSWVGYNQPQHF; DNA: TGTGCCGGCAGTTCGTGGGTCGGGTACAATCAGCCCCAGCATTTT; J: TRBJ1-5; V: TRBV6-5; D: NA; size: NA
CDR3: CASVGQGLSNQPQHF; DNA: TGTGCCAGCGTTGGACAGGGCTTGAGCAATCAGCCCCAGCATTTT; J: TRBJ1-5; V: TRBV6-5; D: TRBD1; size: once
CDR3: CASSQEGGVGYEQYF; DNA: TGCGCCAGCAGCCAAGAAGGGGGCGTAGGGTACGAGCAGTACTTC; J: TRBJ2-7; V: TRBV4-3; D: TRBD1; size: once
CDR3: CASSLSGQGLSNEKLFF; DNA: TGTGCCAGCAGCCTTTCGGGACAGGGACTATCTAATGAAAAACTGTTTTTT; J: TRBJ1-4; V: TRBV28; D: TRBD1; size: NA
CDR3: CASSSAGTMNTEAFF; DNA: TGTGCCAGCAGCTCAGCCGGGACAATGAACACTGAAGCTTTCTTT; J: TRBJ1-1; V: TRBV7-9; D: NA; size: NA
CDR3: CASSISPTSGEQFF; DNA: TGTGCCAGTAGTATATCCCCGACTAGCGGCGAGCAGTTCTTC; J: TRBJ2-1; V: TRBV19; D: TRBD2; size: NA
CDR3: CATRGQGGQPQHF; DNA: TGTGCCACTCGGGGACAGGGAGGACAGCCCCAGCATTTT; J: TRBJ1-5; V: TRBV25-1; D: TRBD1; size: NA
CDR3: CAWQRSAANTEAFF; DNA: TGTGCCTGGCAGCGGTCGGCAGCGAACACTGAAGCTTTCTTT; J: TRBJ1-1; V: TRBV30; D: NA; size: NA
CDR3: CASSPRRGGDTQYF; DNA: TGTGCCAGCAGCCCAAGACGAGGTGGAGATACGCAGTATTTT; J: TRBJ2-3; V: TRBV7-2; D: NA; size: NA
CDR3: CSVGYYTGELFF; DNA: TGCAGCGTGGGCTATTACACCGGGGAGCTGTTTTTT; J: TRBJ2-2; V: TRBV29-1; D: NA; size: NA
CDR3: CASSPWAGGGKQETQYF; DNA: TGTGCCAGCAGCCCATGGGCGGGGGGAGGGAAACAAGAGACCCAGTACTTC; J: TRBJ2-5; V: TRBV28; D: TRBD2; size: NA
CDR3: CASRSGMNTEAFF; DNA: TGTGCCAGTAGGTCGGGTATGAACACTGAAGCTTTCTTT; J: TRBJ1-1; V: TRBV19; D: NA; size: NA
CDR3: CASSIGQAGELFF; DNA: TGTGCCAGTAGTATAGGACAGGCCGGGGAGCTGTTTTTT; J: TRBJ2-2; V: TRBV19; D: NA; size: NA
CDR3: CASSAYSLQGPYGYTF; DNA: TGTGCCAGCAGTGCCTATAGTTTACAGGGGCCCTATGGCTACACCTTC; J: TRBJ1-2; V: TRBV6-1; D: TRBD1; size: once
CDR3: CASSVAPGEVSVTEAFF; DNA: TGTGCCAGCAGCGTTGCCCCCGGGGAGGTGTCGGTCACTGAAGCTTTCTTT; J: TRBJ1-1; V: TRBV9; D: NA; size: NA